Listed below are T cell receptor beta chains from one sample, sequenced in a study of blood T cell repertoires in COVID-19. Generated by immunoSEQ multiplex PCR, the TCRdb table keeps only in-frame clones and is missing some. The data contain fewer than 200,000 clones, 83% of them singletons. Sample: peripheral blood. The source is a woman of 80 years or more with acute or convalescent COVID-19. Each CDR3 is given with its conserved first and last residue. Each record gives: V gene, D gene, J gene, clone size, CDR3 DNA, CDR3 protein. The D gene is left open where the match is weak. The listing skips clone size in some rows; elsewhere it reads once, few, many or a size class.

V: TRBV2
D: TRBD1
J: TRBJ1-2
size: .
DNA: TGTGCCAGCAGGGAACAGGGGGCTTGGGGCTACACCTTC
CDR3: CASREQGAWGYTF

V: TRBV15
D: TRBD1
J: TRBJ1-6
size: .
DNA: TGTGCCACCAGCAGAGATATAGGGACAGTGAGCTCCTATAATTCACCCCTCCACTTT
CDR3: CATSRDIGTVSSYNSPLHF

V: TRBV18
D: TRBD1
J: TRBJ2-7
size: few
DNA: TGTGCCAGCTCACGTGGACAGGGGCGCTCGGTACCCTACGAGCAGTACTTC
CDR3: CASSRGQGRSVPYEQYF

V: TRBV20-1
D: .
J: TRBJ1-2
size: once
DNA: TGCAGTGCTAGGTTTCAGGGGGGCTACACCTTC
CDR3: CSARFQGGYTF

V: TRBV4-1
D: TRBD1
J: TRBJ1-1
size: .
DNA: TGCGCCAGCAGCCAAGGGACAGGGGGCGCGGAAACTGAAGCTTTCTTT
CDR3: CASSQGTGGAETEAFF

V: TRBV19
D: .
J: TRBJ1-6
size: .
DNA: TGTGCCAGTAATGGGGGCTCTTTAAATTCACCCCTCCACTTT
CDR3: CASNGGSLNSPLHF

V: TRBV6-2/TRBV6-3
D: .
J: TRBJ2-7
size: .
DNA: TGTGCCAGCAGCCACCAGGGTATTGGCTACGAGCAGTACTTC
CDR3: CASSHQGIGYEQYF

V: TRBV7-6
D: TRBD1
J: TRBJ1-1
size: .
DNA: TGTGCCAGCAGCCCTTCGACAGGGGGGGACACTGAAGCTTTCTTT
CDR3: CASSPSTGGDTEAFF

V: TRBV18
D: .
J: TRBJ2-3
size: .
DNA: TGTGCCAGCTCACTCCTACCGAAACAGGGTCAGCGTACAGATACGCAGTATTTT
CDR3: CASSLLPKQGQRTDTQYF

V: TRBV19
D: TRBD1
J: TRBJ2-7
size: .
DNA: TGTGCCAGTAGTCCTTCAGGGGGCGACATCTACGAGCAGTACTTC
CDR3: CASSPSGGDIYEQYF

V: TRBV19
D: .
J: TRBJ1-3
size: .
DNA: TGTGCCAGTAGTGGGCAGGCTACATCATTGGACACCATATATTTT
CDR3: CASSGQATSLDTIYF

V: TRBV29-1
D: .
J: TRBJ1-1
size: once
DNA: TGCAGCAGTACAGTTGCTCCCGGCACTGAAGCTTTCTTT
CDR3: CSSTVAPGTEAFF

V: TRBV30
D: TRBD1
J: TRBJ2-2
size: few
DNA: TGTGCCTGGCAACAGGGGGCTTCCGGGGAGCTGTTTTTT
CDR3: CAWQQGASGELFF

V: TRBV3-1/TRBV3-2
D: TRBD2
J: TRBJ2-1
size: .
DNA: TGTGCCAGCAGCCCCCCCAATAGCGAGCGGGGGACCTACAATGAGCAGTTCTTC
CDR3: CASSPPNSERGTYNEQFF

V: TRBV25-1
D: .
J: TRBJ1-2
size: few
DNA: TGTGCCAGCAGTGAGGACTTCGCCTATGGCTACACCTTC
CDR3: CASSEDFAYGYTF

V: TRBV11-2
D: .
J: TRBJ2-7
size: once
DNA: TGTGCCAGCAGCTTAAGCGGAGTACTCAACGAGCAGTACTTC
CDR3: CASSLSGVLNEQYF

V: TRBV7-9
D: .
J: TRBJ2-5
size: .
DNA: TGTGCCAGCAGCTTAGGGACACCCCTACCGACCCAGTACTTC
CDR3: CASSLGTPLPTQYF

V: TRBV19
D: TRBD2
J: TRBJ2-7
size: .
DNA: TGTGCCAGTAGTATGACTAGCGGGAGAATCTACGAGCAGTACTTC
CDR3: CASSMTSGRIYEQYF

V: TRBV9
D: TRBD1
J: TRBJ1-3
size: .
DNA: TGTGCCAGCAGGGCCGGGACAGGGGGTGGAAACACCATATATTTT
CDR3: CASRAGTGGGNTIYF

V: TRBV6-6
D: TRBD1
J: TRBJ2-7
size: .
DNA: TGTGCCAGCACGGGGACAGAAAAGGGGTACGAGCAGTACTTC
CDR3: CASTGTEKGYEQYF

V: TRBV27
D: TRBD1
J: TRBJ2-1
size: .
DNA: TGTGCCAGCAGTGTCACTCGACAGGGGACTGAGCAGTTCTTC
CDR3: CASSVTRQGTEQFF

V: TRBV4-3
D: .
J: TRBJ1-2
size: .
DNA: TGCGCCAGCAGCCAAGAACTCAGGGGTGGCTACACCTTC
CDR3: CASSQELRGGYTF

V: TRBV18
D: TRBD1
J: TRBJ1-6
size: .
DNA: TGTGCCAGCTCACCACCTGGGACAGGGGATCGTTCACCCCTCCACTTT
CDR3: CASSPPGTGDRSPLHF

V: TRBV18
D: .
J: TRBJ1-1
size: .
DNA: TGTGCCAGCTCAACATATACAGGTGACACTGAAGCTTTCTTT
CDR3: CASSTYTGDTEAFF

V: TRBV10-1
D: TRBD1
J: TRBJ2-6
size: .
DNA: TGCGCCAACCACCCGGGACAGGGAACCTTTGGGGCCAACGTCCTGACTTTC
CDR3: CANHPGQGTFGANVLTF

V: TRBV15
D: TRBD1
J: TRBJ2-6
size: .
DNA: TGTGCCACCAGCAGAGGGGAGACAGGGGCGACCTCTGGGGCCAACGTCCTGACTTTC
CDR3: CATSRGETGATSGANVLTF

V: TRBV12-5
D: TRBD1
J: TRBJ1-6
size: .
DNA: TGTGCTAGTGGTTTGGTCGACAGGGGCAATTCACCCCTCCACTTT
CDR3: CASGLVDRGNSPLHF

V: TRBV29-1
D: TRBD2
J: TRBJ2-3
size: .
DNA: TGCAGTGATTCCGGGACTACCGACACAGATACGCAGTATTTT
CDR3: CSDSGTTDTDTQYF

V: TRBV19
D: TRBD2
J: TRBJ2-1
size: once
DNA: TGTGCCTCGCGAGACAGGACTAGCGGACTGAGCTCCTACAATGAGCAGTTCTTC
CDR3: CASRDRTSGLSSYNEQFF

V: TRBV6-5
D: TRBD2
J: TRBJ2-1
size: .
DNA: TGTGCCAGCAGTTCTTCTTCTAGCGGGGGCTACAATGAGCAGTTCTTC
CDR3: CASSSSSSGGYNEQFF

V: TRBV2
D: .
J: TRBJ2-7
size: .
DNA: TGTGCCAGCAGTGTTATTAGACAGATGGGCGAGCAGTACTTC
CDR3: CASSVIRQMGEQYF

V: TRBV3-1/TRBV3-2
D: .
J: TRBJ1-2
size: .
DNA: TGTGCCAGCCCGCAAGGGGGGGTTCTTAGCTATGGCTACACCTTC
CDR3: CASPQGGVLSYGYTF

V: TRBV30
D: TRBD1
J: TRBJ1-2
size: .
DNA: TGTGCCTGGAGCGGGGGTTACAGGGGTTGGTTGAGAGGCTACACCTTC
CDR3: CAWSGGYRGWLRGYTF

V: TRBV9
D: TRBD2
J: TRBJ2-2
size: .
DNA: TGTGCCAGCAGCACCGTGGGAGGGGAAGTCACCGGGGAGCTGTTTTTT
CDR3: CASSTVGGEVTGELFF

V: TRBV2
D: TRBD1
J: TRBJ1-2
size: few
DNA: TGTGCCAGCAGTCAGGGGGACAACTATGGCTACACCTTC
CDR3: CASSQGDNYGYTF

V: TRBV5-6
D: .
J: TRBJ2-7
size: .
DNA: TGTGCCAGCAGGACGACAGGATCTGGGTTCTACGAGCAGTACTTC
CDR3: CASRTTGSGFYEQYF

V: TRBV6-5
D: TRBD1
J: TRBJ1-2
size: .
DNA: TGTGCCAGCAGTTACAAGACAGGGAGCTATGGCTACACCTTC
CDR3: CASSYKTGSYGYTF